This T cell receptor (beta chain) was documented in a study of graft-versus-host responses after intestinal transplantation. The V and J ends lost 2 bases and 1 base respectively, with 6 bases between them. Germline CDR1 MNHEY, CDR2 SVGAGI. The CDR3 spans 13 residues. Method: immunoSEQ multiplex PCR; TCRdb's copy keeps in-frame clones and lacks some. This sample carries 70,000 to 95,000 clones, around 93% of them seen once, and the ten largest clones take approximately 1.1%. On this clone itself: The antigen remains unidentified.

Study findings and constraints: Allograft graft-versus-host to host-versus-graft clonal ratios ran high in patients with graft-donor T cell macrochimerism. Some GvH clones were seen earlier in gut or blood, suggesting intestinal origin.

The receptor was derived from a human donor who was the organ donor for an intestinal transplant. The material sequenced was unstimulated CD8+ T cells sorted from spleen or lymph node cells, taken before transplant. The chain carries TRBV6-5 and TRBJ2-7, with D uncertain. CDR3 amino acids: CASSYGHSYEQYF. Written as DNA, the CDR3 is TGTGCCAGCAGTTACGGGCATTCCTACGAGCAGTACTTC.